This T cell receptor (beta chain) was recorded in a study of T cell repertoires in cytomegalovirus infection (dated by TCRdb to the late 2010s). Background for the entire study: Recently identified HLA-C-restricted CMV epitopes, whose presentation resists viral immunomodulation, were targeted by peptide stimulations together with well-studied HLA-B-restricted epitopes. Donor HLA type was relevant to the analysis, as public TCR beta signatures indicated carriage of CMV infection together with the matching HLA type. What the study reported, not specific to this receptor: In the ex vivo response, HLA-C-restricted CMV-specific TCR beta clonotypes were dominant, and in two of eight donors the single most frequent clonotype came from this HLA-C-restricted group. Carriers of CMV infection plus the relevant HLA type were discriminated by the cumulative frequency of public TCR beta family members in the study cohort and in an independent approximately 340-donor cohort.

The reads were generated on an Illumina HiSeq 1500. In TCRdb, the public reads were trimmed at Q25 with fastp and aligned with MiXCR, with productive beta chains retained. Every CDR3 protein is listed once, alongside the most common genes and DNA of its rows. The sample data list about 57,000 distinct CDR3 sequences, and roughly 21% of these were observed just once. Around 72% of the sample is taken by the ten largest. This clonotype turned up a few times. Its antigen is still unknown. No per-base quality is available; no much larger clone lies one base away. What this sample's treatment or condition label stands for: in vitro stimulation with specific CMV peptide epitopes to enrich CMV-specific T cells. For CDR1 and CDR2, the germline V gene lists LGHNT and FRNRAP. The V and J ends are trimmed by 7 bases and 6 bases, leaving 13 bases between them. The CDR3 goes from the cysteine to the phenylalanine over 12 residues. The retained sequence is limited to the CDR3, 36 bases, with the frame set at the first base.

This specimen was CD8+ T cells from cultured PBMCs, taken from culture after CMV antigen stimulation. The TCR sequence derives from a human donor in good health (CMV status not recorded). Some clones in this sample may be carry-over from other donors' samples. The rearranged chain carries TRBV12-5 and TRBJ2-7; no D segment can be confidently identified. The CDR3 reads CASAPGPLEQYF. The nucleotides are TGTGCTAGTGCCCCTGGCCCCCTCGAGCAGTACTTC.